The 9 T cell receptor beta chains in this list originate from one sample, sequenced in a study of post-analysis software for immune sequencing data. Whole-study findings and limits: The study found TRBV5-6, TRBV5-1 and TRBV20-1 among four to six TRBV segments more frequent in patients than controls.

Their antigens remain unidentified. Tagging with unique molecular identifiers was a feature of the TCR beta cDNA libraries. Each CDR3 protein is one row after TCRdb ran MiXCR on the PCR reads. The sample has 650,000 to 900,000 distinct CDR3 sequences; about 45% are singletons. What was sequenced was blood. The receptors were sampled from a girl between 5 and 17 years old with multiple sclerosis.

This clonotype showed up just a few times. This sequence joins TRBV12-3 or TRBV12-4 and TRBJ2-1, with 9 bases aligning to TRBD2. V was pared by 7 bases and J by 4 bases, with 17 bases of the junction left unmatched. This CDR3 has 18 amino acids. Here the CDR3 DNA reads TGTGCCAGCATTATGGGATGGCGGGAGGGCAATCTGTACAATGAGCAGTTCTTC. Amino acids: CASIMGWREGNLYNEQFF.

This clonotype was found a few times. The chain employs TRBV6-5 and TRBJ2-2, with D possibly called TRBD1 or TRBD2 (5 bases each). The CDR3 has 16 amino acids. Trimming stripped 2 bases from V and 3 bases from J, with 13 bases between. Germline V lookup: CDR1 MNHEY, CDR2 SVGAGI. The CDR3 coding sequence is TGTGCCAGCAGTTACCTTGGGGGAGTTGACACCGGGGAGCTGTTTTTT. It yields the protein CASSYLGGVDTGELFF.

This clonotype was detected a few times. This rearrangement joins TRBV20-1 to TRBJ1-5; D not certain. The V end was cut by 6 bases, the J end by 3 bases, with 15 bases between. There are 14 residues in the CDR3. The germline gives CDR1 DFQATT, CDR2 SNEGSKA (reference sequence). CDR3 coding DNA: TGCAGTGCAAGTGGCGGGTCGATCAATCAGCCCCAGCATTTT. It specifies CSASGGSINQPQHF.

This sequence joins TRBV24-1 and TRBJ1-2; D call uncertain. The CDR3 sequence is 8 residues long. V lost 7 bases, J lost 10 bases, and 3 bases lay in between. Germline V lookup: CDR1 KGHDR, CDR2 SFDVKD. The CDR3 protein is CATRDYTF. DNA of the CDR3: TGTGCCACCAGAGACTACACCTTC.

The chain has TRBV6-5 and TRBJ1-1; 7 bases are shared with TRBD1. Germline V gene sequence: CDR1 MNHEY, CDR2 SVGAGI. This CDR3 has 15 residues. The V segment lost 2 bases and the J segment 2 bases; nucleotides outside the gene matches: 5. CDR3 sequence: CASSYLGTANTEAFF. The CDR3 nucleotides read TGTGCCAGCAGTTACCTCGGGACAGCCAACACTGAAGCTTTCTTT.

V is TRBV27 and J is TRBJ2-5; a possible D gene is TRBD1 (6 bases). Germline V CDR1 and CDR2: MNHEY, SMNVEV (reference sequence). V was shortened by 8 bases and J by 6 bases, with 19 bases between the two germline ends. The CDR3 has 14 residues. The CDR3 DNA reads TGTGCCAGCGGACGGACAGCCTCTCATCAGACCCAGTACTTC. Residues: CASGRTASHQTQYF.

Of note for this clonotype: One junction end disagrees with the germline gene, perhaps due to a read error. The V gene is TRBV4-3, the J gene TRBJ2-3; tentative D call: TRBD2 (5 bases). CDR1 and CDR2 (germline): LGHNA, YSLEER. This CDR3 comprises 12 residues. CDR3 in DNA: TGCGCCAGCAGCCACCGGGGAGATATGCAGTATTTT. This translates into CASSHRGDMQYF.

CDR3 in DNA: TGCGCCAGCAGCTTGTGGGGGGACAGGGCCTACAATGAGCAGTTCTTC. It specifies CASSLWGDRAYNEQFF. The V and J genes are TRBV5-1 and TRBJ2-1, with TRBD1 matching 9 bases. This CDR3 is 16 amino acids long. Germline lookup yields CDR1 SGHRS and CDR2 YFSETQ. The V gene end was trimmed by 1 base and the J gene end by 2 bases; junction bases not matched to a gene: 4.

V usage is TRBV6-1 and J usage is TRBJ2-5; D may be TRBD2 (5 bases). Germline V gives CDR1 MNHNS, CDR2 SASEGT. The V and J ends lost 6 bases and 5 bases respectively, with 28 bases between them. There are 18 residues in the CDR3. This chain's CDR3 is CASSERRGQGLVKETQYF. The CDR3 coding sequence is TGTGCCAGCAGCGAACGACGAGGGCAAGGGTTGGTAAAGGAGACCCAGTACTTC.